This passage covers 18 T cell receptor beta chains from one sample sequenced in a study of cytomegalovirus exposure and HLA in healthy donors. The PCR ran on 60 Vbeta and 13 Jbeta primers. Profiled with immunoSEQ multiplex PCR; TCRdb holds only in-frame clones, not every one. The sample lists under 200,000 clones; approximately 82% were seen once. The sample consisted of PBMCs. The source of these receptors is a woman younger than 35 in good health and CMV-seronegative.

The gene calls are TRBV9 and TRBJ2-3; tentative D call: TRBD1 (6 bases). Germline V gives CDR1 SGDLS, CDR2 YYNGEE. CDR3 length: 15 residues. Between the trimmed V and J ends, which lost 4 bases and 1 base, there was a span of 13 bases. The CDR3 protein is CASSPLGARTDTQYF. The CDR3 coding sequence is TGTGCCAGCAGCCCTTTGGGGGCTCGCACAGATACGCAGTATTTT.

V is TRBV6-5 and J is TRBJ2-7, with D perhaps TRBD1 (6 bases). This CDR3 contains 14 residues. Deletions cut 6 bases from V and 2 bases from J, with 14 bases between. Germline V gives CDR1 MNHEY, CDR2 SVGAGI. CDR3 sequence (DNA): TGTGCCAGCAGCCGTACAGGGAACCCCTACGAGCAGTACTTC. Translating gives CASSRTGNPYEQYF.

J is TRBJ1-2 and V is TRBV4-1, with 7 bases lining up with TRBD1. Germline CDR1 MGHRA, CDR2 YSYEKL. The V segment lost 1 base and the J segment 0 bases; nucleotides outside the gene matches: 5. This CDR3 is 16 amino acids long. The CDR3 DNA is TGCGCCAGCAGCCAAGCCCGGACAGGAGCTAACTATGGCTACACCTTC. Encoded protein: CASSQARTGANYGYTF.

CDR3 protein: CASSLRGTYNEQFF. In DNA, the CDR3 is TGTGCCAGCAGTCTGAGGGGGACCTACAATGAGCAGTTCTTC. This chain links TRBV14 with TRBJ2-1; TRBD1 might be the D (6 bases). The V end lost 6 bases, the J end lost 2 bases, and 11 bases lay between the germline ends. CDR3 length: 14 residues. Per germline, CDR1 SGHDN and CDR2 FVKESK.

The V call is TRBV11-2, the J call TRBJ2-1, with 12 bases fitting TRBD1. The V gene's germline CDR1 is SGHAT and CDR2 FQNNGV. The CDR3 is made up of 17 amino acids. J was trimmed by 4 bases and V by 5 bases; bases with no gene match: 9. The DNA of the CDR3 is TGTGCCAGCAGCGAACGGGACAGGGGGCACCTTTACAATGAGCAGTTCTTC. Protein sequence: CASSERDRGHLYNEQFF.

The chain has TRBV5-1 and TRBJ1-6; D perhaps matches TRBD1 (5 bases). V was clipped by 4 bases and J by 10 bases, with 18 bases between them. The CDR3 covers 15 residues. Per the germline V gene, CDR1 is SGHRS and CDR2 is YFSETQ. The chain's CDR3 is CASSLQGIGGSPLHF. CDR3 DNA: TGCGCCAGCAGCCTTCAGGGCATCGGAGGGTCACCCCTCCACTTT.

The rearrangement links TRBV11-2 to TRBJ1-1; TRBD1 aligns across 7 bases. The CDR3 runs 14 residues. Germline trimming cut 5 bases from V and 3 bases from J; bases unmatched to any gene: 6. Germline lookup yields CDR1 SGHAT and CDR2 FQNNGV. CDR3 loop: CASSHTGVYTEAFF. The CDR3 region has the DNA TGTGCCAGCAGCCATACAGGGGTTTACACTGAAGCTTTCTTT.

The rearrangement uses TRBV11-2 and TRBJ2-3; D might be TRBD1 (5 bases). The V and J ends lost 5 bases and 4 bases respectively, with 10 bases between them. The germline V gene has CDR1 SGHAT and CDR2 FQNNGV. The CDR3 length is 13 residues. The CDR3 bases are TGTGCCAGCAGCCTACAGGCTCCAGATACGCAGTATTTT. This codes for CASSLQAPDTQYF.

The V and J genes are TRBV29-1 and TRBJ2-4, with a weak D call TRBD2 (5 bases). Germline CDR1 SQVTM, CDR2 ANQGSEA. The length of the CDR3 is 15 residues. V was shortened by 3 bases and J by 3 bases, with 15 bases between the two germline ends. The CDR3 protein is CSVDVGSGLKNIQYF. In DNA, the CDR3 is TGCAGCGTTGATGTAGGGAGCGGACTCAAAAACATTCAGTACTTC.

Comments on this clone: The same CDR3 can be traced to other DNA sequences in this sample. The chain couples TRBV29-1 to TRBJ2-7; TRBD1 matches at 11 bases. V lost 8 bases and J lost 4; bases outside the gene matches: 7. Germline loops: CDR1 SQVTM, CDR2 ANQGSEA. The CDR3 runs to 13 residues. As DNA, the CDR3 is TGCAGCACCCCGGGACAGGGGGAATACGAGCAGTACTTC. Translated, it gives CSTPGQGEYEQYF.

This rearrangement joins TRBV28 to TRBJ1-5; TRBD1 matches 8 bases. The CDR3 has 13 amino acids. After removal of 6 bases from V and 6 bases from J, the junction contained 4 bases not matched to a gene. The germline CDR1 and CDR2 sequences are MDHEN and SYDVKM. CDR3: CASRTGVVQPQHF. The CDR3 region has the DNA TGTGCCAGCAGGACAGGGGTGGTTCAGCCCCAGCATTTT.

The chain links TRBV7-2 to TRBJ2-7, with 7 positions matching TRBD1. Germline CDR1 is SGHTA and CDR2 is FQGNSA. The CDR3 is 16 amino acids. The J segment lost 3 bases and the V segment lost 8 bases, leaving 16 bases of the junction unmatched. As DNA, the CDR3 is TGTGCCAGCCCTAGGGCCCCGGGACAGCACAGCTACGAGCAGTACTTC. Residues: CASPRAPGQHSYEQYF.

This sequence joins TRBV6-5 and TRBJ1-1, with a tentative D call TRBD1 (5 bases). V lost 2 bases to trimming and J lost 7 bases, with 14 bases between them. Germline CDR1 and CDR2: MNHEY and SVGAGI. The CDR3 spans 14 residues. CDR3 residues: CASSYQGGMSEAFF. The CDR3 coding sequence is TGTGCCAGCAGTTACCAGGGCGGGATGAGTGAAGCTTTCTTT.

V gene TRBV29-1 combines with J gene TRBJ2-2, with 9 bases aligning to TRBD1. Germline CDR1 is SQVTM and CDR2 is ANQGSEA. V dropped 2 bases and J dropped 3; count of bases not matched to a gene: 4. This CDR3 comprises 15 residues. The CDR3: CSVELGQGYTGELFF. The CDR3 bases are TGCAGCGTTGAATTGGGACAGGGATACACCGGGGAGCTGTTTTTT.

The chain couples TRBV4-2 to TRBJ1-2, with TRBD1 matching over 12 bases. The CDR3 sequence is 15 residues long. CDR1 LGHNA and CDR2 YNFKEQ come from the germline V gene. V was pared by 1 base and J by 7 bases, with 4 bases of the junction left unmatched. The CDR3, as DNA: TGTGCCAGCAGCCAAGCGGGACAGGGGGCAGGTGGCTACACCTTC. Translation gives CASSQAGQGAGGYTF.

The CDR3 region has the DNA TGTTCCAGCAGCCCGCCGGCGGGAGCCTACGAGCAGTACGTC. Translating gives CSSSPPAGAYEQYV. The J gene is TRBJ2-7, the V gene TRBV7-9; 7 bases are a match to TRBD2. The CDR3 has 14 amino acids. The germline V gene has CDR1 SEHNR and CDR2 FQNEAQ (reference sequence).

This chain joins TRBV11-2 and TRBJ2-1; possibly TRBD2 for D (5 bases). Germline V gives CDR1 SGHAT, CDR2 FQNNGV. The CDR3 contains 14 residues. The V and J ends lost 1 base and 14 bases respectively, with 18 bases between them. CDR3 region: CASSLAGWHPREFF. The DNA for the CDR3 is TGTGCCAGCAGCTTAGCGGGATGGCACCCAAGGGAGTTCTTC.

The chain links TRBV7-2 to TRBJ1-1, with a weak D call TRBD1 (6 bases). The CDR3 is 17 residues long. V was trimmed by 0 bases and J by 0 bases, leaving 14 bases between them. From germline, CDR1 is SGHTA and CDR2 FQGNSA. The CDR3 reads CASSLALWTEMNTEAFF. CDR3 coding DNA: TGTGCCAGCAGCTTAGCGCTTTGGACAGAGATGAACACTGAAGCTTTCTTT.